This TCR beta chain was obtained from a study of blood T cell repertoires in COVID-19. Study-wide context: Material from acute and convalescent COVID-19 was sourced from the United States, Italy and Spain. PBMCs, B-cell-depleted T cells, or T cells were the source of the cDNA or gDNA that made up the material.

Per the authors' pipeline: Researchers report that nucleated cell counts were estimated from reference gene primer amplification. Some clones are missing from TCRdb's copy, which holds only in-frame ones; the method was immunoSEQ multiplex PCR. The V and J calls and clone size are taken from that table; D and trimming were inferred from the DNA. The data show around 300,000 clones, about nine tenths seen once. This CDR3 is 17 amino acids long. Unmatched junction bases numbered 4, after V lost 3 bases and J lost 1 base. Germline V gene data show CDR1 as SGHNT and CDR2 as YYREEE (reference sequence). Specimen: peripheral blood. The rearrangement uses TRBV5-4 and TRBJ2-3, with 14 bases identical to TRBD2. The clonotype was recovered from a woman in her twenties or thirties with active or convalescent COVID-19. The CDR3 nucleotides read TGTGCCAGCAGCTCGACTAGCGGGGGGGCTGGCACAGATACGCAGTATTTT. It encodes CASSSTSGGAGTDTQYF.